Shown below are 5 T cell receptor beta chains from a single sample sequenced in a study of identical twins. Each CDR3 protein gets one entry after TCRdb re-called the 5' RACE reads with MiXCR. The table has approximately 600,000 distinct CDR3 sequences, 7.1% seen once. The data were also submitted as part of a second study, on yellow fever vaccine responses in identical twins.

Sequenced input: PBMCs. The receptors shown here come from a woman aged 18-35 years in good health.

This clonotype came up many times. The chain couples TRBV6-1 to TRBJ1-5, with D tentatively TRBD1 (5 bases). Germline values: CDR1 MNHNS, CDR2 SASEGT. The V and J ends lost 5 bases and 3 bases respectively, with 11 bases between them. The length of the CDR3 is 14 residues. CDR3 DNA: TGTGCCAGCAGTCCTCGGGGGGACAATCAGCCCCAGCATTTT. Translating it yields CASSPRGDNQPQHF.

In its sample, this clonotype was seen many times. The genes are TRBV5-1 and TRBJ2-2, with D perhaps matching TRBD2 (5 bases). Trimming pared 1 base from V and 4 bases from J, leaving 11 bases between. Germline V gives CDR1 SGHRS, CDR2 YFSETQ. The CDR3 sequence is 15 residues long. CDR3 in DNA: TGCGCCAGCAGCTTGAATAGGGAGAGCACCGGGGAGCTGTTTTTT. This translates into CASSLNRESTGELFF.

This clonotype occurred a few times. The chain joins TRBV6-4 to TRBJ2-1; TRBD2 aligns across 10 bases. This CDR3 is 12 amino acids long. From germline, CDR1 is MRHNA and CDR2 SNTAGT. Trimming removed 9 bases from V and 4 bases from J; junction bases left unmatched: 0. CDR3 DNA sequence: TGTGCCAGGACTAGCGGGTACAATGAGCAGTTCTTC. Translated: CARTSGYNEQFF.

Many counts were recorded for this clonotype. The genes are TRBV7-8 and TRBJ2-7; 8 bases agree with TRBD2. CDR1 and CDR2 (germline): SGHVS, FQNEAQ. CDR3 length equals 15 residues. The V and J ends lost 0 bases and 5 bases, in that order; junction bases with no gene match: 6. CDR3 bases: TGTGCCAGCAGCTTAGCGGGACTAGAGTTCGACGAGCAGTACTTC. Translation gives CASSLAGLEFDEQYF. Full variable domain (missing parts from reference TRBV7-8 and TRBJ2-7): GAGVSQSPRYKVAKRGQDVALRCDPISGHVSLFWYQQALGQGPEFLTYFQNEAQLDKSGLPSDRFFAERPEGSVSTLKIQRTQQEDSAVYLCASSLAGLEFDEQYFGPGTRLTVT.

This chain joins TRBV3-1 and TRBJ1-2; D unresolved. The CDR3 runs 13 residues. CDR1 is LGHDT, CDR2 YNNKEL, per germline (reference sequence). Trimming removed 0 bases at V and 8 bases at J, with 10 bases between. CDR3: CASSQDSGIGYTF. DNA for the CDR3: TGTGCCAGCAGCCAAGATTCCGGGATCGGCTACACCTTC.